This T cell receptor (beta chain) originates from a study of beta chain features in type 1 diabetes. About this clone itself: The antigen is undetermined.

Trimming shortened V by 4 bases and J by 10 bases, and 14 bases separated the two germline ends. The CDR3 length is 13 residues. Germline-derived CDR1 and CDR2 are WSHSY and SAAADI. It was one heparinised blood draw, averaging approximately 100 mL, that each donor gave. Points from the study as a whole: VDJ junctions in type 1 diabetes patients carried more deletions and fewer insertions.

The study reverse transcribed the entire isolated RNA, so it sequenced expressed TCRB transcripts. Sequenced by immunoSEQ multiplex PCR; TCRdb stores in-frame clones only, minus some. The sample has around 430,000 clones; 30% are singletons. This chain connects TRBV10-2 to TRBJ2-1; unclear D gene. The sequence derives from a man aged 18 to 30 in good health. Sequenced sample: naive CD4+ T cells from blood. The CDR3 DNA follows: TGCGCCAGCAGTGTACGGGCCCGACGGGAGCAGTTCTTC. Translation: CASSVRARREQFF.